This entry features one T cell receptor (beta chain) sequence. The data were taken from a study of blood T cell repertoires in COVID-19. Study at large: Spain, Italy and the United States supplied samples that represented acute and convalescent COVID-19. PBMCs, B-cell-depleted T cells, or T cells were the source of the cDNA or gDNA that made up the material.

Germline V CDR1 and CDR2: SGHAT, FQNNGV. The J segment lost 2 bases and the V segment lost 5 bases, leaving 6 bases of the junction unmatched. This CDR3 is built from 15 residues. Sequencing used immunoSEQ multiplex PCR; TCRdb keeps in-frame clones, though not all of them. The sample has about 120,000 clones; 80% to 90% are singletons. The genes are TRBV11-2 and TRBJ1-2; 9 bases are a match to TRBD1. The sequencing input was peripheral blood. This receptor was obtained from a man aged 70 or older with active or convalescent COVID-19. DNA of the CDR3: TGTGCCAGCAGCCCCTCCGGGACAGGGAACTATGGCTACACCTTC. It yields the protein CASSPSGTGNYGYTF.